This TCR beta chain was captured in a study of T cell repertoires in cytomegalovirus infection. The overall study: Based on public TCR beta signatures, there were indications of CMV infection and of a matching HLA type.

Trimming took off 2 bases at V and 7 bases at J, with 9 bases between the two ends. Germline V gene sequence: CDR1 LNHDA, CDR2 SQIVND (reference sequence). The CDR3 is made up of 13 amino acids. Worth noting for this clonotype: Its antigen is unidentified.

MiXCR, run by TCRdb on the reads, gives a single entry per CDR3 protein. The sample has some 800,000 distinct CDR3 sequences, almost 30% seen once. The study, taken as a whole, reports: Using cumulative public TCR beta family frequency, the authors identified those who carried CMV together with the relevant HLA. HLA-C-restricted CMV clonotypes gave the most frequent clonotype in two of eight donors.

The sequencing here drew on cultured CD8+ T cells from PBMCs, taken from culture after CMV antigen stimulation. The chain joins TRBV19 to TRBJ1-5; D is ambiguous. The sequence was collected from a human donor in good health (CMV status not recorded). Some clones in this sample may be carry-over from other donors' samples. The CDR3 DNA reads TGTGCCAGTAGTATACAGGAACGGCAGCCCCAGCATTTT. Translation: CASSIQERQPQHF.